The 5 T cell receptor beta chains reported below all come from one sample, sequenced in a study of T-cell memory formation after mild COVID-19. TCRdb ran MiXCR on the 5' RACE reads and lists one entry per CDR3 protein. The repertoire includes nearly 350,000 distinct CDR3 sequences, 10% to 15% of them detected once, and about a fifth sits in the top ten. Material: PBMCs or a T cell subset sorted from them (not recorded which). The receptors shown here come from a young man who had mild COVID-19 (a few samples of this study predate the infection). Cell type and time point are not known.

This clonotype was counted only a few times. The chain joins TRBV7-3 to TRBJ2-3, with D maybe TRBD2 (6 bases). Germline V CDR1 and CDR2: SGHTA, FQGTGA. The V end lost 1 base, the J end lost 4 bases, and 9 bases lay between the germline ends. There are 14 residues in the CDR3. CDR3 DNA sequence: TGTGCCAGCAGCTTAAAGGGACTTCCAGATACGCAGTATTTT. Its translation: CASSLKGLPDTQYF.

This clonotype was observed a few times. V gene TRBV5-1 combines with J gene TRBJ2-1; 9 bases are a match to TRBD1. The CDR3 contains 16 residues. Trimming cost V 4 bases and J 7 bases; bases outside gene matches: 12. Germline-derived CDR1 and CDR2 are SGHRS and YFSETQ. The CDR3 DNA reads TGCGCCAGCAGCGTAGGGGACAGGGCTGGGGAGAATGAGCAGTTCTTC. It translates to CASSVGDRAGENEQFF. The entire variable domain, with the rest obtained from reference TRBV5-1 and TRBJ2-1, is as follows: KAGVTQTPRYLIKTRGQQVTLSCSPISGHRSVSWYQQTPGQGLQFLFEYFSETQRNKGNFPGRFSGRQFSNSRSEMNVSTLELGDSALYLCASSVGDRAGENEQFFGPGTRLTVL.

This clonotype was detected a few times. The chain has TRBV27 and TRBJ2-2, with D unclear. Per germline, CDR1 MNHEY and CDR2 SMNVEV (reference sequence). Trimming shortened V by 2 bases and J by 6 bases, and 7 bases separated the two germline ends. This CDR3 has 13 residues. DNA for the CDR3: TGTGCCAGCAGTTTACCTCCCTCCGGGGAGCTGTTTTTT. The encoded protein is CASSLPPSGELFF.

J is TRBJ1-1 and V is TRBV9, with unresolved D. Germline CDR1 is SGDLS and CDR2 is YYNGEE. This CDR3 has 13 residues. The V and J ends lost 0 bases and 5 bases respectively, with 8 bases between them. CDR3 residues: CASSVGGLTEAFF. Written as DNA, the CDR3 is TGTGCCAGCAGCGTAGGTGGTCTTACTGAAGCTTTCTTT.

This clonotype was seen many times. This sequence joins TRBV7-2 and TRBJ2-7; D might be TRBD2 (6 bases). Germline values: CDR1 SGHTA, CDR2 FQGNSA. Trimming shortened V by 8 bases and J by 0 bases, and 17 bases separated the two germline ends. The CDR3 has 15 amino acids. The CDR3 sequence is CASGGLTHSSYEQYF. In DNA form, the CDR3 reads TGTGCCAGCGGGGGACTGACGCACAGCTCCTACGAGCAGTACTTC.